These T cell receptor beta chains were read from a single sample in a study of T-cell memory formation after mild COVID-19. One entry per CDR3 protein results from TCRdb running MiXCR on the 5' RACE reads. The profile shows 350,000 to 550,000 distinct CDR3 sequences, 18% of them singletons. Sequencing was done on a sample of PBMCs or a T cell subset sorted from them (not recorded which). All receptors come from a man between 18 and 35 years old who had mild COVID-19 (a few samples of this study predate the infection). Cell type and time point are not known. Both conserved end residues are part of each CDR3. The D gene is left open where the match is weak. Clone size appears in some rows only: once, few, many, or a class for an expanded clone.

clone_size j_call d_call v_call cdr3_nt cdr3_aa
few TRBJ2-3 . TRBV20-1 TGCAGTGCTAGACCACCTGGGGGCCTGACGGGTACGCAGTATTTT CSARPPGGLTGTQYF
. TRBJ1-6 TRBD1 TRBV9 TGTGCCAGCAGTCGTACTCCGACAGGGGATAATTCACCCCTCCACTTT CASSRTPTGDNSPLHF
. TRBJ2-7 TRBD1 TRBV10-3 TGTGCCATCAGTGTTGACAGGGGACCATACGAGCAGTACTTC CAISVDRGPYEQYF
few TRBJ1-5 TRBD1 TRBV12-3/TRBV12-4 TGTGCCAGCATGGGACAGGGTCAGCCCCAGCATTTT CASMGQGQPQHF
. TRBJ2-5 . TRBV2 TGTGCCAGCTCGAACGACGGGGGTCCCTTCAACCAAGAGACCCAGTACTTC CASSNDGGPFNQETQYF
. TRBJ1-6 . TRBV7-2 TGTGCCAGCAGCTTAGCCGGACGCGAATTGAACCCCCTCCACTTT CASSLAGRELNPLHF
few TRBJ2-3 . TRBV7-9 TGTGCCAGCAGCTCGAGGACACCGGGAGCAGATACGCAGTATTTT CASSSRTPGADTQYF
. TRBJ2-3 . TRBV19 TGTGCCAGTAGCCCCGAGGGATTCACAGATACGCAGTATTTT CASSPEGFTDTQYF
few TRBJ2-3 TRBD2 TRBV5-1 TGCGCCAGCAAGGGCACCGGGACTAGCTTGGATACGCAGTATTTT CASKGTGTSLDTQYF
. TRBJ1-1 TRBD1 TRBV28 TGTGCCAGCAAAGGACAGGGTTCGAACACTGAAGCTTTCTTT CASKGQGSNTEAFF
few TRBJ2-1 . TRBV25-1 TGTGCCAGACACCGACAGTCAACGTCCTACAATGAGCAGTTCTTC CARHRQSTSYNEQFF
many TRBJ2-1 TRBD2 TRBV6-2/TRBV6-3 TGTGCCAGCAGCTCAAGCGGGGGGGCGTGGGAGCAGTTCTTC CASSSSGGAWEQFF
. TRBJ2-1 . TRBV24-1 TGTGCCACTCTGGACGGATACAATGAGCAGTTCTTC CATLDGYNEQFF
few TRBJ1-2 . TRBV3-1 TGTGCCAGCAGCGACCCAGGGGGCTACACCTTC CASSDPGGYTF
few TRBJ2-1 . TRBV29-1 TGCAGCGCGAGAGGGCTCTACAATGAGCAGTTCTTC CSARGLYNEQFF
. TRBJ2-1 . TRBV20-1 TGCAGTGCTAGAGATGTGAGGAGACCTAACAATGAGCAGTTCTTC CSARDVRRPNNEQFF
few TRBJ2-5 TRBD1 TRBV5-1 TGCGCCAGCAGCTCTACCGGGACAGGGGAGGGAGAGACCCAGTACTTC CASSSTGTGEGETQYF
few TRBJ2-1 . TRBV7-2 TGTGCCAGCAGCTTAGTGACAGAACACAATGAGCAGTTCTTC CASSLVTEHNEQFF
. TRBJ2-3 TRBD2 TRBV25-1 TGTGCCAGCAGCGAATTAGCGGGGGCCTACACAGATACGCAGTATTTT CASSELAGAYTDTQYF
many TRBJ1-3 TRBD1 TRBV6-5 TGTGCCAGCAGCCTCCTACAGGGGGCTGGAAACACCATATATTTT CASSLLQGAGNTIYF
many TRBJ2-1 . TRBV30 TGTGCCTGGAGTGTAGGTTACTCCTACAATGAGCAGTTCTTC CAWSVGYSYNEQFF
few TRBJ1-3 . TRBV29-1 TGCAGCGTTGTGCCCAGGGGAGCTGGAAACACCATATATTTT CSVVPRGAGNTIYF
once TRBJ2-5 . TRBV3-1 TGTGCCAGCAGCTCCGAGGGGGAAGAGACCCAGTACTTC CASSSEGEETQYF
few TRBJ2-1 . TRBV10-3 TGTGCCACCAGGGGGGGGGCGAGCGGGCCCCACAATGAGCAGTTCTTC CATRGGASGPHNEQFF
. TRBJ1-1 . TRBV5-1 TGCGCCAGCAGACCGGACTCAATGAACACTGAAGCTTTCTTT CASRPDSMNTEAFF
. TRBJ1-1 . TRBV5-1 TGCGCCAGCAGCTTAGCTTTGACGGGCTCGCCGAGTGGCGGACGGAGGAACACTGAAGCTTTCTTT CASSLALTGSPSGGRRNTEAFF
few TRBJ2-2 TRBD1 TRBV10-3 TGTGCCATCACCGGTGGGGACAGGGCCACCGGGGAGCTGTTTTTT CAITGGDRATGELFF
few TRBJ2-1 . TRBV3-1 TGTGCCAGCAGCTCGAGCGGATTGTCCTACAATGAGCAGTTCTTC CASSSSGLSYNEQFF
. TRBJ2-3 . TRBV12-3/TRBV12-4 TGTGCCAGCAGTTTAGATGGCAGCCGCACAGATACGCAGTATTTT CASSLDGSRTDTQYF
many TRBJ2-3 TRBD1 TRBV28 TGTGCCAGCAGTTTAATGAGGGGGCCTAGCACAGATACGCAGTATTTT CASSLMRGPSTDTQYF
many TRBJ2-5 . TRBV7-9 TGTGCCAGCAGCCGCTGGACAGAACAAGAGACCCAGTACTTC CASSRWTEQETQYF
few TRBJ2-3 . TRBV9 TGTGCCAGCAGCGAGAGCCCGAAGCCCCCAGATACGCAGTATTTT CASSESPKPPDTQYF
few TRBJ1-2 . TRBV6-2/TRBV6-3 TGTGCCAGCAGTCACACCGGGCCAGTCCGCTTC CASSHTGPVRF
. TRBJ1-2 TRBD1 TRBV9 TGTGCCAGCAGCGCCGGGTTGGGGACAGGGGGCCCGAGCGGCTACACCTTC CASSAGLGTGGPSGYTF
. TRBJ2-3 . TRBV7-2 TGTGCCAGCAGCCCTGGGGGCCGTGCGAGGGATACGCAGTATTTT CASSPGGRARDTQYF
. TRBJ1-2 . TRBV3-1 TGTGCCAGCAGCCAAGAAGGCGGAGATGGCTACACCTTC CASSQEGGDGYTF
. TRBJ2-7 TRBD2 TRBV7-6 TGTGCCAGCAGCTTAGCGGGAATTAGCGGGGTCGACGAGCAGTACTTC CASSLAGISGVDEQYF
few TRBJ2-3 . TRBV7-7 TGTGCTAGCAGCTTAGGGATCAGGGCAGATACGCAGTATTTT CASSLGIRADTQYF
few TRBJ2-1 . TRBV5-6 TGTGCCAGCAGCTTGGTGGGGGGGCTCGGTAATGAGCAGTTCTTC CASSLVGGLGNEQFF
few TRBJ2-1 . TRBV9 TGTGCCAGCAGCGGCGTCCTAGTCCCTCACAATGAGCAGTTCTTC CASSGVLVPHNEQFF
few TRBJ1-5 TRBD1 TRBV5-1 TGCGCCAGCAGCTCCCTGCGGGGACAGGAGGCGGGCAATCAGCCCCAGCATTTT CASSSLRGQEAGNQPQHF
. TRBJ1-6 TRBD1 TRBV19 TGTGCCAGTAGTCCTCGGACAGGTGACGGAAATTTTAATTCACCCCTCCACTTT CASSPRTGDGNFNSPLHF
few TRBJ1-2 . TRBV5-1 TGCGCCAGCAGCCGGGACACCGGGGGTGGCTACACCTTC CASSRDTGGGYTF